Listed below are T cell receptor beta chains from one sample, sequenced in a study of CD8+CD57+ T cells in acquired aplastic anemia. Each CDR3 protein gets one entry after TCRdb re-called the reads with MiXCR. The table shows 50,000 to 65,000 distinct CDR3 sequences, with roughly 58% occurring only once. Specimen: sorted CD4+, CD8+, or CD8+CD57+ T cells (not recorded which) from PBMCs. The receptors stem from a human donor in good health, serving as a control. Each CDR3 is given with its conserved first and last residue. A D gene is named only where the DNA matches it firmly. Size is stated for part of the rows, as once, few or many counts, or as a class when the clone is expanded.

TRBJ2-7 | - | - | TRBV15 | CATSRLQGSYEQYF | TGTGCCACCAGCAGACTCCAGGGTTCCTACGAGCAGTACTTC
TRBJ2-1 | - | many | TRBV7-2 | CASSPLAVTESEQFF | TGTGCCAGCAGCCCATTAGCGGTTACGGAAAGTGAGCAGTTCTTC
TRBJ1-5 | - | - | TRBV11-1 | CASSLSRASNQPQHF | TGTGCCAGCAGCTTATCCAGGGCTAGCAATCAGCCCCAGCATTTT
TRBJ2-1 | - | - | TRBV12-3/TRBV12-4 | CASSFALPSQSYNEQFF | TGTGCCAGCAGTTTCGCGTTGCCTAGCCAATCCTACAATGAGCAGTTCTTC
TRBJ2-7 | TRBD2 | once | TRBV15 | CATSSSGTSGRQYF | TGTGCCACCAGCAGTTCCGGGACTAGCGGGAGGCAGTACTTC
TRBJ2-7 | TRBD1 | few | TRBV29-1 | CSVDVTGESSYEQYF | TGCAGCGTTGACGTAACAGGGGAAAGCTCCTACGAGCAGTACTTC
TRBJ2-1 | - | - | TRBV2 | CASSATLRNNEQFF | TGTGCCAGCAGTGCTACTCTCCGAAACAATGAGCAGTTCTTC
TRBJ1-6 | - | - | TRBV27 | CASSSGENSPLHF | TGTGCCAGCAGTTCAGGGGAGAATTCACCCCTCCACTTT
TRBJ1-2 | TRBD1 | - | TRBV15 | CATSSRAGTGFGYTF | TGTGCCACCAGCAGCCGAGCCGGGACAGGGTTTGGCTACACCTTC
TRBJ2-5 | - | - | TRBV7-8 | CASSSDSKQETQYF | TGTGCCAGCAGCTCGGACAGCAAGCAAGAGACCCAGTACTTC
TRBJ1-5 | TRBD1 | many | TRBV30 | CAWSVDRGQPQHF | TGTGCCTGGAGTGTAGACAGGGGACAGCCCCAGCATTTT
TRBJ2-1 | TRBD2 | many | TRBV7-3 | CASSLMTSGRFGEQFF | TGTGCCAGCAGCTTAATGACTAGCGGGAGGTTTGGTGAGCAGTTCTTC
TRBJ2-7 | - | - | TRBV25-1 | CASSEGGGDEQYF | TGTGCCAGCAGTGAGGGGGGTGGGGACGAGCAGTACTTC
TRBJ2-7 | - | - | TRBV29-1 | CSVEEAGSMGEQYF | TGCAGCGTTGAAGAGGCAGGGTCTATGGGGGAGCAGTACTTC
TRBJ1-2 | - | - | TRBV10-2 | CASSDRQGQGYTF | TGCGCCAGCAGTGATCGCCAGGGACAAGGCTACACCTTC
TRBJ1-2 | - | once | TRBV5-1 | CASSPGPGDNYGYTF | TGCGCCAGCAGCCCGGGGCCGGGGGACAACTATGGCTACACCTTC
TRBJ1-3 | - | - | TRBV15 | CATSSDRTGNTIYF | TGTGCCACCAGCAGCGACAGAACTGGAAACACCATATATTTT